Following are 17 T cell receptor beta chains from one sample sequenced in a study of Graves' ophthalmopathy and Graves' hyperthyroidism. Using RNA transcripts, the TCR beta CDR3 regions were amplified. An initial RT-PCR round employing HTBI primers preceded a second-round multiplex PCR. TCRdb re-derived calls from the multiplex PCR reads in MiXCR, one entry per CDR3 protein. The top ten hold 11% of the sample, which has about 1.1 million distinct CDR3 sequences, roughly two fifths seen once. Sequenced material: peripheral blood or thyroid tissue (not recorded which). Receptors originate from an adult man with Graves' hyperthyroidism.

CDR3 DNA: TGTGCCAGCAGCTACGAAGATGGCTGGGACGATCAGCCCCAGCATTTT. Its translation is CASSYEDGWDDQPQHF. V and J are TRBV7-7 and TRBJ1-5; the D gene is possibly TRBD1 (5 bases). Trimming stripped 4 bases from V and 5 bases from J, with 18 bases between. Per the germline V gene, CDR1 is SSHAT and CDR2 is FNYEAQ (reference sequence). This CDR3 is 16 amino acids long.

This clonotype was picked up a small number of times. J is TRBJ1-6 and V is TRBV6-1; no clear D. CDR3 length: 14 amino acids. The germline V gene encodes CDR1 MNHNS and CDR2 SASEGT. V was trimmed by 1 base and J by 5 bases, leaving 6 bases between them. CDR3 sequence reads: CASSEGRDNSPLHF. CDR3 bases: TGTGCCAGCAGTGAAGGACGTGATAATTCACCCCTCCACTTT.

This clonotype was counted at least ten times. The genes are TRBV2 and TRBJ2-5; D could derive from TRBD1 or TRBD2 (6 bases each). Trimming took 3 bases from V and 5 from J, leaving 16 bases between them. Germline CDR1 reads SNHLY; CDR2 reads FYNNEI. The CDR3 contains 15 residues. The CDR3 loop is CASSDVGGRAETQYF. The CDR3, as DNA: TGTGCCAGCAGTGACGTGGGGGGCCGGGCGGAGACCCAGTACTTC.

This clonotype was counted ten times or more. CDR3 protein: CASSQLAGSYGYTF. The CDR3 region has the DNA TGTGCCAGCAGCCAGTTGGCGGGTTCCTATGGCTACACCTTC. The rearrangement joins TRBV7-6 to TRBJ1-2; D is unclear. Deletions cut 5 bases from V and 4 bases from J, with 14 bases between. Germline values: CDR1 SGHVS, CDR2 FNYEAQ. The CDR3 runs to 14 residues.

There are many counts of this clonotype. The V gene is TRBV20-1, the J gene TRBJ1-1; D unresolved. This CDR3 has 12 amino acids. Germline assignment: CDR1 DFQATT and CDR2 SNEGSKA (reference sequence). Trimming shortened V by 1 base and J by 4 bases, and 7 bases separated the two germline ends. As DNA, the CDR3 is TGCAGTGCTAGAGCCCGGATCACTGAAGCTTTCTTT. Translating gives CSARARITEAFF.

This chain links TRBV5-4 with TRBJ2-5; no reliable D call. The CDR3 extends over 14 amino acids. Between the trimmed V and J ends, which lost 4 bases and 4 bases, there was a span of 14 bases. The V gene's germline CDR1 is SGHNT and CDR2 YYREEE (reference sequence). Here the CDR3 reads CASSPTITLETQYF. DNA of the CDR3: TGTGCCAGCAGCCCCACGATCACGTTAGAGACCCAGTACTTC.

This clonotype appeared a few times. V is TRBV20-1 and J is TRBJ2-7, with 10 bases that match TRBD2. This CDR3 region has 17 residues. J lost 1 base, V lost 3 bases, and 12 bases had no gene match. Germline CDR1 DFQATT, CDR2 SNEGSKA (reference sequence). CDR3: CSASPHETSGSSYEQYF. The CDR3 DNA follows: TGCAGTGCTAGCCCCCACGAGACTAGCGGGTCTTCCTACGAGCAGTACTTC.

The chain recombines TRBV2 with TRBJ1-4; TRBD1 might be the D (5 bases). Trimming pared 3 bases from V and 8 bases from J, leaving 10 bases between. This CDR3 is 13 amino acids long. Germline values: CDR1 SNHLY, CDR2 FYNNEI. In DNA form, the CDR3 reads TGTGCCAGCAGTGAGGGGCGAGTCGAAAAACTGTTTTTT. The encoded protein is CASSEGRVEKLFF. The full variable domain, completed using reference TRBV2 and TRBJ1-4, is EPEVTQTPSHQVTQMGQEVILRCVPISNHLYFYWYRQILGQKVEFLVSFYNNEISEKSEIFDDQFSVERPDGSNFTLKIRSTKLEDSAMYFCASSEGRVEKLFFGSGTQLSVL.

This clonotype has only a few counts. V usage is TRBV29-1 and J usage is TRBJ1-2, with no clear D. V was trimmed by 1 base and J by 5 bases, leaving 8 bases between them. Germline lookup yields CDR1 SQVTM and CDR2 ANQGSEA. The CDR3 loop spans 12 amino acids. The CDR3 bases are TGCAGCGTTGAAGTCACAGTTTATGGCTACACCTTC. It encodes CSVEVTVYGYTF.

This clonotype came up many times. The J gene is TRBJ2-5, the V gene TRBV20-1, with 8 bases that match TRBD2. V dropped 1 base and J dropped 5; count of bases not matched to a gene: 6. The CDR3 is made up of 14 amino acids. Germline V gives CDR1 DFQATT, CDR2 SNEGSKA (reference sequence). CDR3 coding DNA: TGCAGTGCTAGAGCGGACCGGGGGGGGGAGACCCAGTACTTC. This sequence encodes CSARADRGGETQYF.

This clonotype was counted only a few times. This chain uses TRBV6-4 with TRBJ2-5; D gene unclear. The CDR3 spans 18 residues. Germline V lookup: CDR1 MRHNA, CDR2 SNTAGT. The V gene lost 9 bases and the J gene lost 5 bases, with 31 bases spanning the gap. CDR3 coding DNA: TGTGCCAGGAAACCCGCTCCCTGCAGCGACCTTTTGGGTGAGACCCAGTACTTC. This sequence encodes CARKPAPCSDLLGETQYF.

This clonotype has ten or more counts. The chain links TRBV2 to TRBJ1-1; tentative D call: TRBD1 (6 bases). The ends were cut back, 4 bases at V and 2 bases at J, with 8 bases in the middle. CDR3 length equals 13 residues. The germline V gene encodes CDR1 SNHLY and CDR2 FYNNEI. The CDR3 region has the DNA TGTGCCAGCAGTGCGGACAGTAACACTGAAGCTTTCTTT. The encoded protein is CASSADSNTEAFF. Drawing the rest from reference TRBV2 and TRBJ1-1, the complete variable domain is EPEVTQTPSHQVTQMGQEVILRCVPISNHLYFYWYRQILGQKVEFLVSFYNNEISEKSEIFDDQFSVERPDGSNFTLKIRSTKLEDSAMYFCASSADSNTEAFFGQGTRLTVV.

In its sample, this clonotype was seen many times. The rearrangement uses TRBV29-1 and TRBJ2-2; 8 positions agree with TRBD1. CDR3 size: 14 residues. Germline CDR1 SQVTM, CDR2 ANQGSEA. J was trimmed by 4 bases and V by 3 bases; bases with no gene match: 4. The CDR3 DNA follows: TGCAGCGTTGACAGGGGGCGCAGCACCGGGGAGCTGTTTTTT. Protein product: CSVDRGRSTGELFF.

The V and J genes are TRBV7-2 and TRBJ1-5; TRBD1 is a possible D gene (5 bases). The V end lost 2 bases, the J end lost 2 bases, and 16 bases lay between the germline ends. The CDR3 is 17 residues long. The germline CDR1 and CDR2 sequences are SGHTA and FQGNSA. CDR3 DNA sequence: TGTGCCAGCAGCTTAACGGTAGGGGTGGGGGGCAATCAGCCCCAGCATTTT. Protein product: CASSLTVGVGGNQPQHF.

V is TRBV15 and J is TRBJ1-4, with 8 bases identical to TRBD1. CDR1 is LNHNV, CDR2 YYDKDF, per germline (reference sequence). This CDR3 contains 18 residues. V lost 3 bases to trimming and J lost 4 bases; unmatched junction nucleotides: 13. CDR3 nucleotide sequence: TGTGCCACCAGCAGGAAGGGTGGGGGACAGGCGCTTAATGAAAAACTGTTTTTT. Protein product: CATSRKGGGQALNEKLFF. Supplemented by reference TRBV15 and TRBJ1-4, the full variable domain reads DAMVIQNPRYQVTQFGKPVTLSCSQTLNHNVMYWYQQKSSQAPKLLFHYYDKDFNNEADTPDNFQSRRPNTSFCFLDIRSPGLGDTAMYLCATSRKGGGQALNEKLFFGSGTQLSVL.

This clonotype was seen ten or more times. The rearrangement links TRBV24-1 to TRBJ1-5; weak D call: TRBD1 (5 bases). Germline-derived CDR1 and CDR2 are KGHDR and SFDVKD. This CDR3 region has 14 residues. Trimming took off 4 bases at V and 7 bases at J, with 13 bases between the two ends. The CDR3 region is CATSDRQGIQPQHF. CDR3 DNA sequence: TGTGCCACCAGTGACCGTCAGGGTATCCAGCCCCAGCATTTT.

V gene TRBV25-1 combines with J gene TRBJ1-1; D call uncertain. This CDR3 region has 14 residues. The V and J ends lost 6 bases and 4 bases respectively, with 15 bases between them. In germline, CDR1 is MGHDK, CDR2 SYGVNS. CDR3 in amino acids: CASSPVIVGTEAFF. As DNA, the CDR3 is TGTGCCAGCAGCCCTGTTATCGTGGGCACTGAAGCTTTCTTT.